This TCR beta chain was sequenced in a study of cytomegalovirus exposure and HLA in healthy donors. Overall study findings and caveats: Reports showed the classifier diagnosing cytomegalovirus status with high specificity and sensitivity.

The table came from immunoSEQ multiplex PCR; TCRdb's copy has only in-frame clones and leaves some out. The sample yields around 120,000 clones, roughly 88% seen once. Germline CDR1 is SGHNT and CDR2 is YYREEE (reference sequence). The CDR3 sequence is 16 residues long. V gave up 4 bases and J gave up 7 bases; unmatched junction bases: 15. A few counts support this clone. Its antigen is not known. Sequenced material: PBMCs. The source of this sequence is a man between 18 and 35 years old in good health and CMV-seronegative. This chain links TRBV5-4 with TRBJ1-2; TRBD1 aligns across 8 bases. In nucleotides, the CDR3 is TGTGCCAGCAGCCCCCTGGACAGGGCGGGGTTGGGTGGCTACACCTTC. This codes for CASSPLDRAGLGGYTF.